These 22 T cell receptor beta chains were all obtained from the same sample, sequenced in a study of Ad26.COV2.S vaccination and SARS-CoV-2 variants. Specified treatment: some 19 received Ad26.COV2.S at low or high dose, single or two shots; 5 received placebo; per-sample allocation not given. Repertoires come from day 63 after the first vaccine or placebo injection. Method: immunoSEQ multiplex PCR; TCRdb's copy keeps in-frame clones and lacks some. The table has 430,000 or so clones, roughly 90% seen once. The material was peripheral blood, obtained in a trial of Ad26.COV2.S vaccine versus placebo. These receptors all come from a person between 18 and 60 years old who received the Ad26.COV2.S COVID-19 vaccine or a placebo.

V and J are TRBV7-9 and TRBJ2-7; D perhaps matches TRBD2 (5 bases). V dropped 10 bases and J dropped 2 bases, with 21 bases sitting between them. The CDR3 loop spans 15 amino acids. The germline gives CDR1 SEHNR, CDR2 FQNEAQ (reference sequence). CDR3 region: CAIGGIGVTTYEQYF. The CDR3 DNA sequence: TGTGCCATCGGAGGTATTGGGGTTACCACCTACGAGCAGTACTTC.

The V and J genes are TRBV6-2 or TRBV6-3 and TRBJ2-1; no clear D gene. Deletions cut 5 bases from V and 8 bases from J, with 10 bases between. The CDR3 runs to 12 residues. Germline CDR1 is MNHEY and CDR2 is SVGEGT. This CDR3 is CASSPLSDEQFF. The CDR3 DNA follows: TGTGCCAGCAGTCCCCTATCGGATGAGCAGTTCTTC.

In this sample, this clone turned up once. The chain is built from TRBV28 and TRBJ1-3; D is unresolved. CDR1 is MDHEN and CDR2 is SYDVKM in the germline V gene. This CDR3 is built from 15 residues. Trimming cost V 7 bases and J 0 bases, with 13 bases left between them. The DNA of the CDR3 is TGTGCCAGCACCGAACAGTTATCCTCTGGAAACACCATATATTTT. This sequence encodes CASTEQLSSGNTIYF.

The chain combines TRBV11-2 with TRBJ2-1, with 14 bases identical to TRBD2. Germline V CDR1 and CDR2: SGHAT, FQNNGV. J gave up 16 bases and V 2 bases, and 7 bases lay outside the gene matches. CDR3 length: 14 residues. Here the CDR3 reads CASSLRTSGRLIFF. The CDR3 coding sequence is TGTGCCAGCAGCTTACGGACTAGCGGGAGGCTGATTTTCTTC.

This clone was counted a few times. This chain uses TRBV5-8 with TRBJ2-5; D is uncertain. Germline V CDR1 and CDR2: SGHTS, YDEGEE. This CDR3 comprises 11 residues. V lost 0 bases, J lost 10 bases, and 7 bases lay in between. Written as DNA, the CDR3 is TGTGCCAGCAGCTTGGTGGTGGACCAGTACTTC. Translation: CASSLVVDQYF.

The chain links TRBV19 to TRBJ2-5; D unclear. The CDR3 has 13 residues. Germline V gene sequence: CDR1 LNHDA, CDR2 SQIVND (reference sequence). V shed 5 bases and J shed 2 bases, with 9 bases lying between them. Here the CDR3 DNA reads TGTGCCAGTAGTGAGCAGTCACAAGAGACCCAGTACTTC. As protein: CASSEQSQETQYF.

V is TRBV7-6 and J is TRBJ1-6; possible D gene TRBD1, 6 bases. Germline V gives CDR1 SGHVS, CDR2 FNYEAQ. This CDR3 comprises 17 residues. Trimming took off 2 bases at V and 0 bases at J, with 11 bases between the two ends. DNA of the CDR3: TGTGCCAGCAGCTTACGACAGGCGAGCTCCTATAATTCACCCCTCCACTTT. It translates to CASSLRQASSYNSPLHF.

In this sample, this clone turned up a few times. V usage is TRBV21-1 and J usage is TRBJ1-3; the table's D call TRBD1 went unverified against the DNA. TRBV21-1 is deemed a pseudogene. This CDR3 region has 17 residues. CDR3 coding DNA: TGTGCCAGCAGCAAAAGGAGGACAGGAGATTCTGGAAACACCATATATTTT. Amino acids: CASSKRRTGDSGNTIYF.

The CDR3 sequence: CASSIGGWGYTF. The CDR3 nucleotides are TGTGCCAGCAGCATTGGAGGATGGGGCTACACCTTC. This chain uses TRBV28 with TRBJ1-2; the D is unclear. Per the germline V gene, CDR1 is MDHEN and CDR2 is SYDVKM. The CDR3 covers 12 residues. V dropped 6 bases and J dropped 8 bases, with 13 bases sitting between them.

The chain recombines TRBV20-1 with TRBJ2-7; 9 bases are shared with TRBD2. The CDR3 has 19 residues. The trim removed 3 bases at V and 4 bases at J, leaving 22 bases unmatched. CDR1 is DFQATT, CDR2 SNEGSKA, per germline (reference sequence). Written as DNA, the CDR3 is TGCAGTGCTAGTGGGGTAGCGGGAGCTTCTATTCCGAATCTGTACGAGCAGTACTTC. Translated: CSASGVAGASIPNLYEQYF.

J is TRBJ1-1 and V is TRBV2; TRBD1 is a possible D gene (6 bases). Germline lookup yields CDR1 SNHLY and CDR2 FYNNEI. V lost 1 base and J 9 bases, leaving 12 bases between the germline ends. The length of the CDR3 is 13 residues. The CDR3 here is CASSEGTGTKAFF. CDR3 DNA sequence: TGTGCCAGCAGTGAAGGGACCGGGACAAAAGCTTTCTTT.

V and J are TRBV9 and TRBJ1-1, with 8 positions matching TRBD1. Trimming removed 0 bases from V and 1 base from J; junction bases left unmatched: 8. Germline V gene lookup returns CDR1 SGDLS and CDR2 YYNGEE. The length of the CDR3 is 17 residues. CDR3 DNA: TGTGCCAGCAGCGTAGGGCCAGGGGGCTTGAGGAACACTGAAGCTTTCTTT. Translated: CASSVGPGGLRNTEAFF.

This clone was recorded only once. The DNA of the CDR3 is TGTGCCACCAGGGGGACTAGCGAGGCCCCAGATACGCAGTATTTT. This codes for CATRGTSEAPDTQYF. The rearrangement joins TRBV10-3 to TRBJ2-3; 10 bases align to TRBD2. The CDR3 consists of 15 residues. Germline values: CDR1 ENHRY, CDR2 SYGVKD. V lost 10 bases and J lost 4; bases outside the gene matches: 11.

The V and J genes are TRBV10-3 and TRBJ2-1; no clear D gene. From germline, CDR1 is ENHRY and CDR2 SYGVKD. The CDR3 runs 13 residues. Trimming removed 0 bases at V and 4 bases at J, with 4 bases between. The CDR3 DNA sequence: TGTGCCATCAGTGAGTCTGAGTACAATGAGCAGTTCTTC. Translated: CAISESEYNEQFF.

The chain combines TRBV29-1 with TRBJ2-5, with D tentatively TRBD1 or TRBD2 (6 bases each). The CDR3 is 12 residues long. V gave up 4 bases and J gave up 4 bases, with 10 bases separating them. Germline CDR1 and CDR2: SQVTM and ANQGSEA. CDR3 residues: CSVVEGGETQYF. The CDR3 DNA reads TGCAGCGTTGTCGAGGGGGGAGAGACCCAGTACTTC.

The chain combines TRBV30 with TRBJ2-5; a weak D match, TRBD1 (6 bases). Germline loops: CDR1 GTSNPN, CDR2 SVGIG (reference sequence). Deletions cut 7 bases from V and 3 bases from J, with 15 bases between. There are 13 residues in the CDR3. The CDR3 spells CAFHRTEEETQYF. The CDR3 DNA reads as TGTGCCTTTCACCGGACAGAAGAAGAGACCCAGTACTTC.

This sequence joins TRBV7-8 and TRBJ2-7; TRBD2 might be the D (5 bases). Deletions cut 4 bases from V and 2 bases from J, with 15 bases between. Germline CDR1 and CDR2: SGHVS and FQNEAQ. CDR3 size: 15 residues. As DNA, the CDR3 is TGTGCCAGCAGCTATACGAGGACTGCGACCTACGAGCAGTACTTC. Its protein is CASSYTRTATYEQYF.

The chain links TRBV12-3 or TRBV12-4 to TRBJ2-7, with D possibly being TRBD1 or TRBD2 (5 bases each). Trimming left V 6 bases short and J 6 bases short, with 15 bases between. The CDR3 has 13 residues. The CDR3 sequence: CASRLSGTTEQYF. CDR3 nucleotides: TGTGCCAGCAGGTTATCAGGGACGACCGAGCAGTACTTC.

The chain has TRBV30 and TRBJ1-3, with TRBD1 as a possible D gene (5 bases). V lost 2 bases, J lost 1 base, and 18 bases lay in between. The CDR3 loop spans 17 amino acids. CDR1 is GTSNPN and CDR2 is SVGIG in the germline V gene (reference sequence). The CDR3 coding sequence is TGTGCCTGGAGTATAGCCGGGACCTATAATTCTGGAAACACCATATATTTT. It specifies CAWSIAGTYNSGNTIYF.

This clone was recorded only once. The chain recombines TRBV7-9 with TRBJ2-1, with 10 bases fitting TRBD1. Germline CDR1 is SEHNR and CDR2 is FQNEAQ (reference sequence). The V segment lost 5 bases and the J segment 8 bases; nucleotides outside the gene matches: 6. This CDR3 is built from 14 residues. CDR3 residues: CASSPGQGLDEQFF. CDR3 DNA sequence: TGTGCCAGCAGCCCGGGACAGGGGCTCGATGAGCAGTTCTTC.

The chain joins TRBV21-1 to TRBJ1-2. TRBV21-1 is a listed pseudogene. CDR3 length equals 13 residues. The CDR3 loop is CASSNGRPGGYTF. CDR3 coding DNA: TGTGCCAGCAGCAACGGGCGACCTGGGGGCTACACCTTC.

The chain couples TRBV2 to TRBJ2-1; D is ambiguous. V was cut by 3 bases and J by 0 bases, with 9 bases left in between. From germline, CDR1 is SNHLY and CDR2 FYNNEI. The CDR3 has 15 residues. CDR3 nucleotides: TGTGCCAGCAGTGATATGCGGAGCTCCTACAATGAGCAGTTCTTC. Protein sequence: CASSDMRSSYNEQFF.